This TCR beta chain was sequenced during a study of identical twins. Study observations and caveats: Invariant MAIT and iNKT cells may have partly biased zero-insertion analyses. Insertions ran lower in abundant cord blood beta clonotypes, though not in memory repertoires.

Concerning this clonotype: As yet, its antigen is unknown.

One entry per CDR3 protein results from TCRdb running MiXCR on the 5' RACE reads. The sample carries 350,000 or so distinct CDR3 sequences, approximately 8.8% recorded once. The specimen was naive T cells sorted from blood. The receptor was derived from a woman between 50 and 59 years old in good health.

The CDR3 bases are TGTGCCAGCAGCTTAGGACCACTCAACAATCAGCCCCAGCATTTT. Translated: CASSLGPLNNQPQHF. This rearrangement joins TRBV7-8 to TRBJ1-5, with D uncertain. In germline, CDR1 is SGHVS, CDR2 FQNEAQ. The CDR3 extends over 15 amino acids. Between the trimmed V and J ends, which lost 1 base and 3 bases, there was a span of 10 bases.